This TCR beta chain was captured by sequencing in a study of blood T cell repertoires in COVID-19. TCRdb's table, derived via immunoSEQ multiplex PCR, lists solely in-frame clones and lacks some. The sample lists about 220,000 clones; approximately 86% were seen once. The CDR3 consists of 14 residues. V lost 5 bases and J 3 bases, leaving 11 bases between the germline ends. Germline V lookup: CDR1 SEHNR, CDR2 FQNEAQ (reference sequence). The TCR comes from a woman between 45 and 60 years old with COVID-19, enrolled during active disease. Material for sequencing was peripheral blood. V usage is TRBV7-9 and J usage is TRBJ1-5, with D tentatively TRBD1 (6 bases). The CDR3 is CASSMDSSNQPQHF. The CDR3 DNA reads as TGTGCCAGCAGCATGGACAGCTCCAATCAGCCCCAGCATTTT.